These 18 T cell receptor beta chains originate from one sample sequenced in a study of Graves' ophthalmopathy and Graves' hyperthyroidism. RNA served as the template for amplifying TCR beta CDR3 regions. Scientists carried out first-round RT-PCR using HTBI primers and then a second-round multiplex PCR. TCRdb reprocessed the multiplex PCR reads via MiXCR and lists one record per CDR3 protein. The sample lists about 1.2 million distinct CDR3 sequences; 36% were seen once. Sequencing was done on a sample of peripheral blood or thyroid tissue (not recorded which). The receptor source for this set is an adult man with Graves' hyperthyroidism.

This clonotype was observed at least ten times. The CDR3 DNA reads TGCAGCGTCGTCACAGGGACAGGTACTGAAGCTTTCTTT. Translation: CSVVTGTGTEAFF. The rearrangement links TRBV29-1 to TRBJ1-1; 8 nucleotides match TRBD1. Germline loops: CDR1 SQVTM, CDR2 ANQGSEA. The CDR3 length is 13 residues. The trim removed 6 bases at V and 5 bases at J, leaving 8 bases unmatched.

This clonotype has ten or more counts. V usage is TRBV19 and J usage is TRBJ1-5, with 9 bases fitting TRBD1. Germline trimming cut 5 bases from V and 6 bases from J; bases unmatched to any gene: 5. Germline values: CDR1 LNHDA, CDR2 SQIVND (reference sequence). The CDR3 totals 14 residues. CDR3 sequence (DNA): TGTGCCAGTAGTGCCACAGGGGGCCCTCAGCCCCAGCATTTT. Protein sequence: CASSATGGPQPQHF.

V usage is TRBV15 and J usage is TRBJ1-5; possibly TRBD1 for D (6 bases). V lost 1 base and J lost 7, with 14 bases in between. This CDR3 has 15 amino acids. In germline, CDR1 is LNHNV, CDR2 YYDKDF (reference sequence). CDR3 sequence: CATSRVAGAGQPQHF. CDR3 coding DNA: TGTGCCACCAGCAGAGTGGCAGGGGCGGGGCAGCCCCAGCATTTT.

A remark on this clonotype: At one of its ends the junction is not consistent with the germline gene, which may arise from a read error. The rearrangement links TRBV2 to TRBJ2-7; D not certain. This CDR3 spans 14 amino acids. Germline V gene sequence: CDR1 SNHLY, CDR2 FYNNEI. The CDR3 reads CASSQGLSGYEQYF. As DNA, the CDR3 is TGCGCCAGCAGCCAAGGCCTCTCGGGCTACGAGCAGTACTTC.

A few counts support this clonotype. This chain links TRBV5-1 with TRBJ2-7; 8 positions match TRBD1. The CDR3 loop spans 15 amino acids. J lost 2 bases, V lost 3 bases, and 7 bases had no gene match. CDR1 and CDR2 from the germline V gene are SGHRS and YFSETQ. CDR3 in amino acids: CASSSSTGVPYEQYF. CDR3 nucleotides: TGCGCCAGCAGCTCGTCGACAGGGGTCCCCTACGAGCAGTACTTC.

V usage is TRBV11-2 and J usage is TRBJ2-7; TRBD1 aligns across 9 bases. The germline V gene has CDR1 SGHAT and CDR2 FQNNGV. Trimming removed 4 bases from V and 6 bases from J; junction bases left unmatched: 7. The CDR3 is 14 amino acids. CDR3 in DNA: TGTGCCAGCAGCTCCCGGGACAGGGCTTCCGAGCAGTACTTC. It yields the protein CASSSRDRASEQYF.

This clonotype has a count of ten or more. V and J are TRBV4-1 and TRBJ1-2; D not resolved. From germline, CDR1 is MGHRA and CDR2 YSYEKL. V gave up 4 bases and J gave up 4 bases, with 16 bases separating them. There are 15 residues in the CDR3. CDR3 sequence (DNA): TGCGCCAGCAGCCTAAGCATGAGGTCTCTCTATGGCTACACCTTC. Protein: CASSLSMRSLYGYTF.

This clonotype was counted once. The chain uses TRBV7-2 and TRBJ1-6; a possible D gene is TRBD1 (5 bases). V was clipped by 3 bases and J by 7 bases, with 13 bases between them. This CDR3 has 15 residues. Germline CDR1 reads SGHTA; CDR2 reads FQGNSA. CDR3 protein: CASSLGLAGNSPLHF. As DNA, the CDR3 is TGTGCCAGCAGCTTGGGACTAGCGGGGAATTCACCCCTCCACTTT.

Ten or more counts support this clonotype. The gene calls are TRBV7-9 and TRBJ2-5, with 8 positions matching TRBD2. The germline V gene encodes CDR1 SEHNR and CDR2 FQNEAQ (reference sequence). The CDR3 is 16 residues long. Trimming removed 5 bases from V and 5 bases from J; junction bases left unmatched: 13. CDR3 residues: CASSPENRTSRETQYF. The CDR3 DNA is TGTGCCAGCAGCCCAGAAAACCGGACTAGCCGGGAGACCCAGTACTTC.

V gene TRBV10-3 combines with J gene TRBJ2-5; D uncertain. The CDR3 loop spans 13 amino acids. With 4 bases removed from V and 5 bases from J, the gap between germline ends came to 11 bases. The germline V gene has CDR1 ENHRY and CDR2 SYGVKD. CDR3 sequence reads: CAISGLPFETQYF. CDR3 coding DNA: TGTGCCATCAGTGGACTCCCGTTCGAGACCCAGTACTTC.

The chain recombines TRBV12-3 or TRBV12-4 with TRBJ2-7, with TRBD2 identical over 9 bases. V shed 1 base, J shed 2 bases, and the junction held 6 bases outside the gene matches. The CDR3 has 16 amino acids. The CDR3 loop reads CASSLGAGGKTYEQYF. The CDR3 region has the DNA TGTGCCAGCAGTTTAGGAGCGGGGGGTAAGACCTACGAGCAGTACTTC.

The V and J genes are TRBV24-1 and TRBJ2-2, with D possibly called TRBD1 or TRBD2 (6 bases each). The CDR3 is 14 residues long. The germline V gene encodes CDR1 KGHDR and CDR2 SFDVKD. V was cut by 5 bases and J by 5 bases, with 11 bases left in between. In nucleotides, the CDR3 is TGTGCCACCAGTGTGATAGGGGGGACCGGGGAGCTGTTTTTT. Protein sequence: CATSVIGGTGELFF.

V usage is TRBV7-9 and J usage is TRBJ1-5, with D tentatively TRBD1 (5 bases). This CDR3 comprises 12 residues. V was trimmed by 5 bases and J by 11 bases, leaving 13 bases between them. Germline CDR1 reads SEHNR; CDR2 reads FQNEAQ (reference sequence). The chain's CDR3 is CASSLQTETQHF. CDR3 nucleotide sequence: TGTGCCAGCAGCCTCCAGACAGAGACCCAGCATTTT.

This clonotype came up a few times. This rearrangement joins TRBV10-3 to TRBJ2-2; 7 bases line up with TRBD1. Germline values: CDR1 ENHRY, CDR2 SYGVKD. The CDR3 is made up of 14 amino acids. With V trimmed by 10 bases and J by 1 base, 6 bases remained unmatched. CDR3 loop: CASRDSQNTGELFF. CDR3 coding DNA: TGTGCCAGCCGGGACAGCCAGAACACCGGGGAGCTGTTTTTT.

At least ten counts were recorded for this clonotype. The chain is built from TRBV20-1 and TRBJ1-1; TRBD1 is a possible D gene (5 bases). This CDR3 is 13 amino acids long. Trimming removed 7 bases from V and 2 bases from J, with 14 bases in between. Germline V gene sequence: CDR1 DFQATT, CDR2 SNEGSKA (reference sequence). In DNA, the CDR3 is TGCAGTGTAAGGGGCAGAGTAAACACTGAAGCTTTCTTT. This sequence encodes CSVRGRVNTEAFF.

This clonotype was seen only a few times. The chain is built from TRBV6-1 and TRBJ2-7, with D possibly matching TRBD1 (6 bases). The CDR3 extends over 15 amino acids. The V end lost 1 base, the J end lost 0 bases, and 10 bases lay between the germline ends. CDR1 and CDR2 (germline): MNHNS, SASEGT. The CDR3 here is CASSEGRGYSYEQYF. As DNA, the CDR3 is TGTGCCAGCAGTGAAGGCAGGGGCTACTCCTACGAGCAGTACTTC.

Concerning this clonotype: One end of the junction is discordant with germline, which a read error may explain. V and J are TRBV7-9 and TRBJ2-7; D might be TRBD1 (6 bases). The length of the CDR3 is 14 residues. Germline V lookup: CDR1 SEHNR, CDR2 FQNEAQ (reference sequence). This CDR3 is CASSAPGQSYGQYF. The CDR3 DNA follows: TGTGCCAGCAGCGCACCCGGACAGAGCTACGGGCAGTACTTC.

This clonotype was counted ten times or more. V and J are TRBV13 and TRBJ1-6, with a possible D match to TRBD1 (6 bases). This CDR3 region has 14 residues. CDR1 is PRHDT, CDR2 FYEKMQ, per germline (reference sequence). Deletions cut 5 bases from V and 6 bases from J, with 11 bases between. In DNA, the CDR3 is TGTGCCAGCAGCCGGACAGAAACTAATTCACCCCTCCACTTT. It encodes CASSRTETNSPLHF.